The 21 T cell receptor beta chains listed next were all sequenced from one sample in a study of cytomegalovirus exposure and HLA in healthy donors. Primers for the PCR totalled 60 Vbeta and 13 Jbeta. Some clones are missing from TCRdb's copy, which holds only in-frame ones; the method was immunoSEQ multiplex PCR. The sample holds 87,000 or so clones, approximately 77% seen once. The sequenced material came from PBMCs. Receptor source: a woman between 40 and 55 years old in good health and CMV-seronegative.

The chain is built from TRBV19 and TRBJ2-4; possibly TRBD1 for D (5 bases). Germline CDR1 LNHDA, CDR2 SQIVND (reference sequence). CDR3 length equals 14 residues. The V and J ends lost 6 bases and 0 bases respectively, with 9 bases between them. The CDR3 region has the DNA TGTGCCAGTAGAGACAGACTAGCCAAAAACATTCAGTACTTC. Protein product: CASRDRLAKNIQYF.

A remark on this clone: One end of the junction is discordant with germline, which a read error may explain. Other DNA sequences in this sample translate to the same CDR3. The rearrangement links TRBV7-9 to TRBJ1-1, with D possibly being TRBD1 (6 bases). The CDR3 spans 14 residues. The germline CDR1 and CDR2 sequences are SEHNR and FQNEAQ (reference sequence). The CDR3 region is CASSKGQISTEAFF. The CDR3 nucleotides are TGTGCCAGCAGCAAAGGACAGATTTCCACTGAGGCTTTCTTT. The complete variable domain, with remaining parts taken from reference TRBV7-9 and TRBJ1-1, reads DTGVSQNPRHKITKRGQNVTFRCDPISEHNRLYWYRQTLGQGPEFLTYFQNEAQLEKSRLLSDRFSAERPKGSFSTLEIQRTEQGDSAMYLCASSKGQISTEAFFGQGTRLTVV.

This clone turned up a few times. CDR3 DNA sequence: TGTGCCACCTCACCAGTGGGGGGAGGTCATGGCTACACCTTC. Protein: CATSPVGGGHGYTF. The chain has TRBV19 and TRBJ1-2; a possible D gene is TRBD1 (5 bases). V gave up 10 bases and J gave up 6 bases, with 21 bases separating them. Germline assignment: CDR1 LNHDA and CDR2 SQIVND (reference sequence). The CDR3 consists of 14 residues.

This clone was seen only a few times. The chain is built from TRBV6-1 and TRBJ1-5; D remains unclear. Per the germline V gene, CDR1 is MNHNS and CDR2 is SASEGT. V lost 11 bases and J lost 2, with 13 bases in between. The CDR3 contains 13 residues. The CDR3 nucleotides read TGTGCCGGAGGGCCGTTGGGCAATCAGCCCCAGCATTTT. This encodes CAGGPLGNQPQHF.

This rearrangement joins TRBV4-3 to TRBJ1-5; unclear D gene. V lost 0 bases, J lost 7 bases, and 7 bases lay in between. Germline V lookup: CDR1 LGHNA, CDR2 YSLEER. The CDR3 has 13 amino acids. The CDR3 nucleotides are TGCGCCAGCAGCCAAGAGACCGGGCAGCCCCAGCATTTT. Its translation is CASSQETGQPQHF.

Here the CDR3 reads CASSQGQHNEKLFF. As DNA, the CDR3 is TGTGCCAGCAGCCAGGGACAGCATAATGAAAAACTGTTTTTT. The chain has TRBV5-4 and TRBJ1-4; TRBD1 matches 7 bases. The ends lost 4 bases at V and 4 bases at J; junction bases unmatched: 4. CDR1 is SGHNT, CDR2 YYREEE, per germline (reference sequence). The CDR3 totals 14 residues.

This chain connects TRBV7-9 to TRBJ1-1; the match to TRBD1 covers 8 bases. Germline V lookup: CDR1 SEHNR, CDR2 FQNEAQ (reference sequence). V lost 5 bases and J lost 1; bases outside the gene matches: 9. This CDR3 region has 16 residues. Here the CDR3 reads CASSLGQGGGNTEAFF. The CDR3, as DNA: TGTGCCAGCAGCCTCGGACAGGGAGGGGGGAACACTGAAGCTTTCTTT.

The count of this clone is one. The chain has TRBV5-1 and TRBJ2-2; 10 bases fit TRBD2. The junction had 9 bases not matched to a gene; V was cut back by 6 bases and J by 1 base. The V gene's germline CDR1 is SGHRS and CDR2 YFSETQ. The CDR3 has 17 amino acids. CDR3 DNA: TGCGCCAGCAAACCCCCGGGACTAGCGATGAACACCGGGGAGCTGTTTTTT. Its translation: CASKPPGLAMNTGELFF.

This clone was seen only a few times. The chain employs TRBV27 and TRBJ2-3, with D hard to call. The CDR3 is 15 amino acids. Germline V gene data show CDR1 as MNHEY and CDR2 as SMNVEV (reference sequence). V was clipped by 6 bases and J by 4 bases, with 17 bases between them. The CDR3 region has the DNA TGTGCCAGCAGCCCATCGCCGGTATCGGCAGATACGCAGTATTTT. It codes for CASSPSPVSADTQYF.

The V call is TRBV2, the J call TRBJ1-1, with D perhaps TRBD1 (5 bases). This CDR3 is 14 amino acids long. V was pared by 2 bases and J by 5 bases, with 12 bases between. Germline values: CDR1 SNHLY, CDR2 FYNNEI. The CDR3 DNA reads TGTGCCAGCAGTGAATTGGGGCCCCCTACTGAAGCTTTCTTT. The encoded protein is CASSELGPPTEAFF.

The J gene is TRBJ2-7, the V gene TRBV4-1, with 7 bases matching TRBD1. This CDR3 has 18 residues. J lost 0 bases, V lost 1 base, and 12 bases had no gene match. Germline CDR1 is MGHRA and CDR2 is YSYEKL. The DNA of the CDR3 is TGCGCCAGCAGCCAAGGACCTACAGGGACAGTGAGCTCCTACGAGCAGTACTTC. Its protein product is CASSQGPTGTVSSYEQYF.

The chain is built from TRBV2 and TRBJ1-5; TRBD1 matches at 7 bases. This CDR3 is built from 15 residues. Germline trimming cut 6 bases from V and 5 bases from J; bases unmatched to any gene: 10. CDR1 and CDR2 (germline): SNHLY, FYNNEI. The CDR3 protein is CASRQGTAFYQPQHF. CDR3 in DNA: TGTGCCAGCAGACAAGGGACAGCGTTTTATCAGCCCCAGCATTTT.

J is TRBJ2-2 and V is TRBV13; 7 bases match TRBD1. Germline CDR1 PRHDT, CDR2 FYEKMQ (reference sequence). There are 15 residues in the CDR3. V was pared by 5 bases and J by 4 bases, with 7 bases of the junction left unmatched. The CDR3 bases are TGTGCCAGCAGCCGGGGACAGAGGATCACCGGGGAGCTGTTTTTT. This gives the protein CASSRGQRITGELFF.

The chain joins TRBV7-6 to TRBJ1-3; D not resolved. The V gene lost 5 bases and the J gene lost 0 bases, with 11 bases spanning the gap. This CDR3 comprises 15 residues. Germline CDR1 is SGHVS and CDR2 is FNYEAQ. CDR3 region: CASSPLEVSGNTIYF. CDR3 nucleotide sequence: TGTGCCAGCAGCCCCCTGGAGGTCTCTGGAAACACCATATATTTT.

The rearrangement joins TRBV7-2 to TRBJ1-3; D is possibly TRBD1 (6 bases). Trimming removed 2 bases from V and 1 base from J, with 9 bases in between. Germline loops: CDR1 SGHTA, CDR2 FQGNSA. CDR3 length equals 15 residues. The CDR3 here is CASSLNRVSGNTIYF. CDR3 sequence (DNA): TGTGCCAGCAGCTTAAACAGGGTGTCTGGAAACACCATATATTTT. The entire variable domain, with the rest obtained from reference TRBV7-2 and TRBJ1-3, is as follows: GAGVSQSPSNKVTEKGKDVELRCDPISGHTALYWYRQSLGQGLEFLIYFQGNSAPDKSGLPSDRFSAERTGGSVSTLTIQRTQQEDSAVYLCASSLNRVSGNTIYFGEGSWLTVV.

V and J are TRBV18 and TRBJ2-7; 7 bases fit TRBD1. Germline V lookup: CDR1 KGHSH, CDR2 LQKENI. Trimming removed 6 bases from V and 5 bases from J; junction bases left unmatched: 4. The CDR3 totals 12 residues. In nucleotides, the CDR3 is TGTGCCAGCTCGCCAACAGGGGACGAGCAGTACTTC. It is translated as CASSPTGDEQYF. The full variable domain, rest sourced from reference TRBV18 and TRBJ2-7, is NAGVMQNPRHLVRRRGQEARLRCSPMKGHSHVYWYRQLPEEGLKFMVYLQKENIIDESGMPKERFSAEFPKEGPSILRIQQVVRGDSAAYFCASSPTGDEQYFGPGTRLTVT.

The V and J genes are TRBV7-9 and TRBJ1-1; tentatively, D is TRBD1 (5 bases). Per germline, CDR1 SEHNR and CDR2 FQNEAQ (reference sequence). This CDR3 spans 14 amino acids. V lost 0 bases and J 5 bases, leaving 10 bases between the germline ends. The chain's CDR3 is CASSLATGETEAFF. CDR3 DNA sequence: TGTGCCAGCAGCTTAGCAACAGGAGAAACTGAAGCTTTCTTT.

J is TRBJ2-2 and V is TRBV4-2; perhaps TRBD2 as D (5 bases). V shed 2 bases and J shed 1 base, with 11 bases lying between them. This CDR3 is 16 amino acids long. Germline V gene sequence: CDR1 LGHNA, CDR2 YNFKEQ. CDR3 region: CASSQTSARNTGELFF. CDR3 nucleotide sequence: TGTGCCAGCAGCCAAACTAGTGCCAGGAACACCGGGGAGCTGTTTTTT.

The chain uses TRBV10-3 and TRBJ2-7, with TRBD1 identical over 12 bases. The CDR3 totals 16 residues. J was trimmed by 4 bases and V by 2 bases; bases with no gene match: 6. Germline CDR1 reads ENHRY; CDR2 reads SYGVKD. CDR3 in amino acids: CAISEGGQGAQYEQYF. CDR3 in DNA: TGTGCCATCAGTGAGGGGGGACAGGGGGCGCAGTACGAGCAGTACTTC.

Note on this clone: At one of its ends the junction is not consistent with the germline gene, which may arise from a read error. The V gene is TRBV4-1, the J gene TRBJ1-1; D uncertain. CDR3 size: 11 residues. The germline V gene encodes CDR1 MGHRA and CDR2 YSYEKL. The CDR3: CASSKEEVAFF. DNA of the CDR3: TGCGCCAGCAGCAAAGAGGAGGTCGCTTTCTTT.

The rearrangement joins TRBV4-1 to TRBJ2-5; D possibly corresponds to TRBD2 (6 bases). Judging by the DNA end, TRBJ2-7 fits better; the J call may be wrong. The CDR3 totals 13 residues. Germline CDR1 and CDR2: MGHRA and YSYEKL. The CDR3 region is CASSQVGSGEQYF. The CDR3, as DNA: TGCGCCAGCAGCCAAGTAGGTAGCGGCGAGCAGTACTTC.